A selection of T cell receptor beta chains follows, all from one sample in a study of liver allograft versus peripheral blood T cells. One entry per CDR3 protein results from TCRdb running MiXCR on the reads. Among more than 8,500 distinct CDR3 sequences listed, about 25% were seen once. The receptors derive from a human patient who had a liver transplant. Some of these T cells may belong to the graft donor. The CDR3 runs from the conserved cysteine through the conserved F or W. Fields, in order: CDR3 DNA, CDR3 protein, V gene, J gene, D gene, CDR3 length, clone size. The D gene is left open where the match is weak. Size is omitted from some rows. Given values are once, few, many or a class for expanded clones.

TGTGCCAGCAGCAACCCCTCCGGGGAGACCCAGTACTTC	CASSNPSGETQYF	TRBV11-3	TRBJ2-5	.	13	.
TGTGCCAGCAGCTTGACAGGGGAGGTAACAGATACGCAGTATTTT	CASSLTGEVTDTQYF	TRBV5-6	TRBJ2-3	.	15	.
TGTGCCTGGTCCGGGCTAACTAATGAAAAACTGTTTTTT	CAWSGLTNEKLFF	TRBV30	TRBJ1-4	.	13	.
TGTGCCAGCAGTCAACAGGGGCAAGGCCCCAGACCGGATACGCAGTATTTT	CASSQQGQGPRPDTQYF	TRBV6-5	TRBJ2-3	TRBD1	17	medium-sized
TGCAGTGCGGGGAACAGCAATCAGCCCCAGCATTTT	CSAGNSNQPQHF	TRBV20-1	TRBJ1-5	.	12	.
TGTGCCAGCACCCCCAAGCTGGGGGGAAACACCATATATTTT	CASTPKLGGNTIYF	TRBV6-5	TRBJ1-3	.	14	medium-sized
TGTGCCAGCAGTTCCTTAGGGGAGCAGTTCTTC	CASSSLGEQFF	TRBV12-3/TRBV12-4	TRBJ2-1	.	11	few
TGTGCCAGCAGCTTAGATCGGTGGGGACAGGGGGCCCACACCGGGGAGCTGTTTTTT	CASSLDRWGQGAHTGELFF	TRBV11-2	TRBJ2-2	TRBD1	19	.
TGTGCCAGCAGTACCGGGACTTTCTCCTACGAGCAGTACTTC	CASSTGTFSYEQYF	TRBV12-3/TRBV12-4	TRBJ2-7	.	14	.
TGTGCCAGCAGCTTAGTCACACAGGGCTATGGCTACACCTTC	CASSLVTQGYGYTF	TRBV7-2	TRBJ1-2	.	14	large
TGTGCCAGTGAGGAACCGGGACTCTATTCGCAGTATTTT	CASEEPGLYSQYF	TRBV28	TRBJ2-3	.	13	.
TGTGCCAGCAGTGGGAGGGTGGACAATGCCGCTTTCTTT	CASSGRVDNAAFF	TRBV28	TRBJ1-1	.	13	.
TGCAGTGCCCTAGCCCCTTCCTACAATGAGCAGTTCTTC	CSALAPSYNEQFF	TRBV20-1	TRBJ2-1	.	13	medium-sized
TGTGCCAGCAGCTTGGGGTTGGGGGAGGGAGGCAATCAGCCCCAGCATTTT	CASSLGLGEGGNQPQHF	TRBV5-5	TRBJ1-5	.	17	.
TGTGCCTGGAGTTTCCGTGGGACAGGGATCAATCAGCCCCAGCATTTT	CAWSFRGTGINQPQHF	TRBV30	TRBJ1-5	TRBD1	16	many
TGTGCCAGCAGGGGGACAGGGGCTAATTCACCCCTCCACTTT	CASRGTGANSPLHF	TRBV6-1	TRBJ1-6	TRBD1	14	once
TGTGCCAGCAGTACGGAGGGAGACACTGAAGCTTTCTTT	CASSTEGDTEAFF	TRBV6-6	TRBJ1-1	.	13	medium-sized
TGTGCCAGTAGTATGCCTACCGCTCCGAGCTACGAGCAGTACTTC	CASSMPTAPSYEQYF	TRBV19	TRBJ2-7	.	15	medium-sized
TGTGCCAGCAGCATCACGGGGGGGGCGTCTGGGGCCAACGTCCTGACTTTC	CASSITGGASGANVLTF	TRBV7-9	TRBJ2-6	TRBD2	17	medium-sized
TGTGCCACCAGTGACCCGGGACTAGCGGGAGAATCAGATACGCAGTATTTT	CATSDPGLAGESDTQYF	TRBV24-1	TRBJ2-3	TRBD2	17	medium-sized
TGTGCCAGCAGCGTAGCGGGAGATCTCAATCAGCCCCAGCATTTT	CASSVAGDLNQPQHF	TRBV9	TRBJ1-5	.	15	once
TGTGCCAGCAGTTCAGTGTCCACTGAAGCTTTCTTT	CASSSVSTEAFF	TRBV12-3/TRBV12-4	TRBJ1-1	.	12	.
TGTGCCAGCAGTTCGATCCAGGCCGACTCCTATAATTCACCCCTCCACTTT	CASSSIQADSYNSPLHF	TRBV28	TRBJ1-6	.	17	medium-sized
TGTGCCACCAGCAGAGATGGGGGGCCGAGTGAAAAACTGTTTTTT	CATSRDGGPSEKLFF	TRBV15	TRBJ1-4	.	15	medium-sized
TGTGCCAGCAGCTTCAACGACCGCCAAACTGAAGCTTTCTTT	CASSFNDRQTEAFF	TRBV7-3	TRBJ1-1	.	14	many
TGTGCCATCAGTGCGGAGCGGGATACAGGCGAGCAGTACTTC	CAISAERDTGEQYF	TRBV10-3	TRBJ2-7	TRBD2	14	medium-sized
TGCAGTGCTAGTGTCAGGGCGGGCAATCAGCCCCAGCATTTT	CSASVRAGNQPQHF	TRBV20-1	TRBJ1-5	.	14	few
TGTGCCACCAGAACTAGCGGGGGGTCGGATACGCAGTATTTT	CATRTSGGSDTQYF	TRBV24-1	TRBJ2-3	TRBD2	14	medium-sized
TGCAGTGCTAGAGACACTAGCGGGAGAAACCCCGGTGAGCAGTTCTTC	CSARDTSGRNPGEQFF	TRBV20-1	TRBJ2-1	TRBD2	16	.
TGTGCCAGCAGCCAAGATGCGGGACGGGCCGGCGAGCAGTACTTC	CASSQDAGRAGEQYF	TRBV3-1	TRBJ2-7	.	15	.
TGTGCCACCGGGGACTATGGAAACACCATATATTTT	CATGDYGNTIYF	TRBV19	TRBJ1-3	.	12	medium-sized
TGCAGTGCTCTGCGACAGGGGGGCAATCAGCCCCAGCATTTT	CSALRQGGNQPQHF	TRBV20-1	TRBJ1-5	TRBD1	14	many
TGTGCCAGCAGCTGGGACAGGATCAACACTGAAGCTTTCTTT	CASSWDRINTEAFF	TRBV7-2	TRBJ1-1	TRBD1	14	medium-sized